This TCR beta chain originates from a study of beta chain features in type 1 diabetes. As for the study in general: Age, gender and cell yields were alike across patients and healthy donors. All of the samples together had roughly 98 million sorted cells examined.

The V end lost 6 bases, the J end lost 3 bases, and 12 bases lay between the germline ends. Germline CDR1 and CDR2: SNHLY and FYNNEI. The CDR3 is made up of 14 amino acids. The study's findings and limits: Sequencing used cDNA, and cells with high TCR expression could therefore be over-represented.

As for this clone: No antigen is known for it.

Every bit of the isolated RNA underwent reverse transcription, so sequencing read expressed TCRB transcripts. Measured with immunoSEQ multiplex PCR; TCRdb has only the in-frame clones, and not every one. The sample lists about 180,000 clones, about 13% seen once, with 0.62% in the top ten. Cell sorting via CD45RO/CCR7/CD25/CD127/CD95/CD27 was performed to obtain CD4+ naive, central memory, regulatory and stem cell-like memory cells. The specimen sequenced was central memory CD4+ T cells from blood. The chain links TRBV2 to TRBJ1-3; D is perhaps TRBD1 (5 bases). This receptor was obtained from a woman aged 18-29 years in good health. CDR3 sequence reads: CASRSRVVGNTIYF. The CDR3 bases are TGTGCCAGCAGGTCCAGGGTTGTTGGAAACACCATATATTTT. The variable domain in full, with the rest retrieved from reference TRBV2 and TRBJ1-3, is EPEVTQTPSHQVTQMGQEVILRCVPISNHLYFYWYRQILGQKVEFLVSFYNNEISEKSEIFDDQFSVERPDGSNFTLKIRSTKLEDSAMYFCASRSRVVGNTIYFGEGSWLTVV.